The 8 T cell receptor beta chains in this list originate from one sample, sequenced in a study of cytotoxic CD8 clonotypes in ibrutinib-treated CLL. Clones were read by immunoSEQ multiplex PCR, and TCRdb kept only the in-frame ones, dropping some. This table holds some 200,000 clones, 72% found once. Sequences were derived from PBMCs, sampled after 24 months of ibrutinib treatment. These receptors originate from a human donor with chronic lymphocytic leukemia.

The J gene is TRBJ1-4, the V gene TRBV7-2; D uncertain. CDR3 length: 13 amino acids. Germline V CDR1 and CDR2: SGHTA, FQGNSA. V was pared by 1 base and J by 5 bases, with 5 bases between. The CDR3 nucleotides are TGTGCCAGCAGCTTAGGTTTAAATGAAAAACTGTTTTTT. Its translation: CASSLGLNEKLFF.

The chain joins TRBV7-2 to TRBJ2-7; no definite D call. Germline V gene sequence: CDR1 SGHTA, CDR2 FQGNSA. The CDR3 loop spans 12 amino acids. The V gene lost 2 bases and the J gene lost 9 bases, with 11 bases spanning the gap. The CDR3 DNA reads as TGTGCCAGCAGCTTATCAGTGGGCGGGCAGTACTTC. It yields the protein CASSLSVGGQYF.

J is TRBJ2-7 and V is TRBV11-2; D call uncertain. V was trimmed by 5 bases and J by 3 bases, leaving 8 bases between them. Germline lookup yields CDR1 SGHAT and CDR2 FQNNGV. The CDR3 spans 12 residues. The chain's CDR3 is CASSLESYEQYF. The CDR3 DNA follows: TGTGCCAGCAGCCTGGAGAGCTACGAGCAGTACTTC.

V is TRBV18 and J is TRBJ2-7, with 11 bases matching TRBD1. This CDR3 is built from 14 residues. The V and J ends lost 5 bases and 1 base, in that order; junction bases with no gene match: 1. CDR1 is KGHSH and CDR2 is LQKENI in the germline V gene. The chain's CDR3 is CASSGTGGSYEQYF. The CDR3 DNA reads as TGTGCCAGCTCAGGGACAGGGGGTTCCTACGAGCAGTACTTC.

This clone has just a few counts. For the CDR3, the DNA is TGTGCCAGCAAGCAACTAGCAGCCAATGAGCAGTTCTTC. This translates into CASKQLAANEQFF. The chain combines TRBV6-5 with TRBJ2-1; D may be TRBD2 (6 bases). This CDR3 comprises 13 residues. Per germline, CDR1 MNHEY and CDR2 SVGAGI. The V and J ends lost 7 bases and 6 bases respectively, with 13 bases between them.

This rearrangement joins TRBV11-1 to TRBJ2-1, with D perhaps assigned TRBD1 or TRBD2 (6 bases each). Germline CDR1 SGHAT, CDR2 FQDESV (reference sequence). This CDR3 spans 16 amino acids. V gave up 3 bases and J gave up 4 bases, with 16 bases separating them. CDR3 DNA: TGTGCCAGCAGCTTCTATGCGGGACACACTTACAATGAGCAGTTCTTC. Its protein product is CASSFYAGHTYNEQFF.

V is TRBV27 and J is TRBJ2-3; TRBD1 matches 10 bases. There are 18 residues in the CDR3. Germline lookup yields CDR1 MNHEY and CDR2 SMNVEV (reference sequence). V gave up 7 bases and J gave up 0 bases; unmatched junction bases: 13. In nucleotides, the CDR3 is TGTGCCAGCACCAGAACCGGGACAGGGGTTGTAAGCACAGATACGCAGTATTTT. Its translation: CASTRTGTGVVSTDTQYF.

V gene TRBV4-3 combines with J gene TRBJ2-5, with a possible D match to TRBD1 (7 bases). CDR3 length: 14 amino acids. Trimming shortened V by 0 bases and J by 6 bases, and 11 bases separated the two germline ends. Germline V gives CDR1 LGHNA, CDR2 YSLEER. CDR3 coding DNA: TGCGCCAGCAGCCAAGATCAGGGGGGCCAGACCCAGTACTTC. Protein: CASSQDQGGQTQYF.